This T cell receptor beta chain was observed in a study of vaccination effects on CD4 cells after COVID-19. The V end lost 0 bases, the J end lost 4 bases, and 10 bases lay between the germline ends. The CDR3 spans 14 residues. The germline V gene has CDR1 SGDLS and CDR2 YYNGEE. Clones were sequenced by immunoSEQ multiplex PCR, and TCRdb holds only the in-frame ones, with some missing. The table lists about 65,000 clones, 70% to 80% of them singletons, with 2.5% to 3.5% in the top ten. Before sequencing, viral peptide pools were used by the ViraFEST assay to expand antigen-specific CD4+ T cells. Cultured cells yielded isolated CD4+ T cells after less than 11 days. In the vaccine recipients, nucleocapsid antibodies were negative and there was no prior SARS-CoV-2 infection. Wells of some 1.9 million PBMC each were grown with about 9.3 IU/ml IL-2 and approximately 9.5 ug/ml peptides. It was on days 3 and 7 that half the medium was replaced with IL-2 medium.

Concerning this clone: What it binds is not known.

V gene TRBV9 combines with J gene TRBJ1-2; D is ambiguous. This receptor was taken from a human donor who received a COVID-19 vaccine. Sequences were derived from CD4+ T cells from PBMCs cultured with HCoV-NL63 spike peptides, sampled before COVID-19 vaccination. The CDR3 here is CASSVDPQSYGYTF. CDR3 sequence (DNA): TGTGCCAGCAGCGTAGATCCCCAAAGCTATGGCTACACCTTC.